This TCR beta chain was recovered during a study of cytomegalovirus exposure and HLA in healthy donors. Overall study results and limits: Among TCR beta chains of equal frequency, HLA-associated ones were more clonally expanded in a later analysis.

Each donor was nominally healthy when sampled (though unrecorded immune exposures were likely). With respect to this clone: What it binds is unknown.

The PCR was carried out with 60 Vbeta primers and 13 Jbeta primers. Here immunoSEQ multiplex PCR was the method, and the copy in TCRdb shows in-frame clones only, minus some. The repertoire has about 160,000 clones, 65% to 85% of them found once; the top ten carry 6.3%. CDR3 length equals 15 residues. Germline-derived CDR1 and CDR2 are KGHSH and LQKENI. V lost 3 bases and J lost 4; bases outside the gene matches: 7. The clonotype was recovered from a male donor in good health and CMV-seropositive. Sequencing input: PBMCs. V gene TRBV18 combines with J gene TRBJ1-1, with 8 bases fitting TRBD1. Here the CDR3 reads CASSPGDRGGTEAFF. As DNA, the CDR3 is TGTGCCAGCTCACCGGGAGACAGGGGTGGCACTGAAGCTTTCTTT.